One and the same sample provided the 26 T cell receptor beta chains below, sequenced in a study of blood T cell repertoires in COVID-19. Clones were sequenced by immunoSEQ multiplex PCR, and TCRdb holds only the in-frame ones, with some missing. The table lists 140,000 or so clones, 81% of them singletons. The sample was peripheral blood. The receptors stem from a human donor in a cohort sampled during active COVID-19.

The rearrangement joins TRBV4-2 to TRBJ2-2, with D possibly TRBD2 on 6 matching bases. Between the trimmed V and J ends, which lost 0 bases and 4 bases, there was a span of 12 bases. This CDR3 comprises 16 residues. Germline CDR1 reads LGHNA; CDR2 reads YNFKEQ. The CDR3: CASSQENGRGTGELFF. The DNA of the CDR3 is TGTGCCAGCAGCCAAGAAAACGGGAGAGGCACCGGGGAGCTGTTTTTT.

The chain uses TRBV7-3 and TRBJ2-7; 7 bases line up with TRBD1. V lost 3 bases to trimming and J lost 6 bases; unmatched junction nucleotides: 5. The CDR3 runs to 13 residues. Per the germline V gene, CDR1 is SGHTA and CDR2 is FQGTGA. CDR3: CASSLTGPGEQYF. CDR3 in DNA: TGTGCCAGCAGCTTGACAGGGCCTGGCGAGCAGTACTTC.

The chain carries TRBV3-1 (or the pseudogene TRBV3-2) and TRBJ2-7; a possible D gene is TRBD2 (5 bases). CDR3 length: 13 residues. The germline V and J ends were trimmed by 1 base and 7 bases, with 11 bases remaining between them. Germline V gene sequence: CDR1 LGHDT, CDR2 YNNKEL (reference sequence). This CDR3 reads CASSQVSSGEQYF. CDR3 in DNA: TGTGCCAGCAGCCAAGTTTCCTCGGGGGAGCAGTACTTC.

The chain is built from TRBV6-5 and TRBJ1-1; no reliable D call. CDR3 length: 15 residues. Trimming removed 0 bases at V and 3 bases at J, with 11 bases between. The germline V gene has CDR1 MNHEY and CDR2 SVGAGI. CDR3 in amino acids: CASSYSFIGDTEAFF. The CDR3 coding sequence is TGTGCCAGCAGTTACTCGTTTATTGGAGACACTGAAGCTTTCTTT.

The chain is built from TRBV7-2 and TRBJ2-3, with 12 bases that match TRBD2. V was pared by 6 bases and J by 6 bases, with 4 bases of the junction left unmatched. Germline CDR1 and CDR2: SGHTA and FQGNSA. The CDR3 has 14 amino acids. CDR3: CASSPSGRVDTQYF. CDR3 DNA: TGTGCCAGCAGTCCTAGCGGGAGGGTTGATACGCAGTATTTT. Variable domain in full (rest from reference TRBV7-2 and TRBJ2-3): GAGVSQSPSNKVTEKGKDVELRCDPISGHTALYWYRQSLGQGLEFLIYFQGNSAPDKSGLPSDRFSAERTGGSVSTLTIQRTQQEDSAVYLCASSPSGRVDTQYFGPGTRLTVL.

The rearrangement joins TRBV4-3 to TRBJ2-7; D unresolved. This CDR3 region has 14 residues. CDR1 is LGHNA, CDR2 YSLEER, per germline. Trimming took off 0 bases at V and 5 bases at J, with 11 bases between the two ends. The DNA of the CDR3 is TGCGCCAGCAGCCAAGATCTTCCCTATCACGAGCAGTACTTC. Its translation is CASSQDLPYHEQYF.

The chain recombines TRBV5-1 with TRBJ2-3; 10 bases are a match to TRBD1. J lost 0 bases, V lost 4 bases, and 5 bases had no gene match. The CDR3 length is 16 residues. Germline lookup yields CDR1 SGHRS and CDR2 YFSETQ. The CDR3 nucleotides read TGCGCCAGCAGCCTAGGACAGGGGGAAAGCACAGATACGCAGTATTTT. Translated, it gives CASSLGQGESTDTQYF.

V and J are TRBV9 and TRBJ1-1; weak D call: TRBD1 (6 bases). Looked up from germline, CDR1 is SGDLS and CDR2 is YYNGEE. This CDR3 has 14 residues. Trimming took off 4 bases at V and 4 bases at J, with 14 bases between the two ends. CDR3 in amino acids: CASSPTGQTTEAFF. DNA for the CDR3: TGTGCCAGCAGCCCGACAGGCCAAACCACTGAAGCTTTCTTT.

CDR3 sequence reads: CAISLLAGDLYEQYF. In nucleotides, the CDR3 is TGTGCCATCAGCCTCCTAGCGGGAGACCTCTACGAGCAGTACTTC. J is TRBJ2-7 and V is TRBV10-3; 10 bases fit TRBD2. Germline CDR1 is ENHRY and CDR2 is SYGVKD. This CDR3 region has 15 residues. The V gene end was trimmed by 6 bases and the J gene end by 3 bases; junction bases not matched to a gene: 8.

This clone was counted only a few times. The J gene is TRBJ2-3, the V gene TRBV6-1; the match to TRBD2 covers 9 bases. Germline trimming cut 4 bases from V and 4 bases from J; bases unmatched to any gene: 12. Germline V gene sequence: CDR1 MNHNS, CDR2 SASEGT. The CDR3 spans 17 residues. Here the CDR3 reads CASSVTPPGLAADTQYF. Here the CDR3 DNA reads TGTGCCAGCAGTGTAACTCCACCGGGACTAGCTGCAGATACGCAGTATTTT.

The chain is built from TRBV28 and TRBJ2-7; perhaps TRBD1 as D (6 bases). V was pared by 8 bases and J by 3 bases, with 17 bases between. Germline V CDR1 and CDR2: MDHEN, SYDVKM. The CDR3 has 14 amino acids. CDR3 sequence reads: CASGTSTGFYEQYF. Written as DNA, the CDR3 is TGTGCCAGCGGCACTAGTACAGGGTTCTACGAGCAGTACTTC.

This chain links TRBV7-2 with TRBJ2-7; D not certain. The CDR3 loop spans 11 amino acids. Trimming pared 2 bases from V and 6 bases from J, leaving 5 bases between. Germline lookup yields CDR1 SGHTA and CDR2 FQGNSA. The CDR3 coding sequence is TGTGCCAGCAGCTTATACGGCGAGCAGTACTTC. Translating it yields CASSLYGEQYF.

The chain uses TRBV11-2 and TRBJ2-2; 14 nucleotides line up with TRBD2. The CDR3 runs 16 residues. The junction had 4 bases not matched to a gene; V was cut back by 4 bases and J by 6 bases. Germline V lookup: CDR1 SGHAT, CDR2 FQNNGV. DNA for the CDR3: TGTGCCAGCAGCTACCAGACTAGCGGGAGGGCCGGGGAGCTGTTTTTT. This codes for CASSYQTSGRAGELFF.

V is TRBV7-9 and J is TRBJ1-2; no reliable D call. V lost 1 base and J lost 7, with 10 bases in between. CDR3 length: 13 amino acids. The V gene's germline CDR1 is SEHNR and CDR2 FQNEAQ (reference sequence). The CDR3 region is CASSLERESGYTF. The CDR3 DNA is TGTGCCAGCAGCTTAGAGAGGGAGAGTGGCTACACCTTC.

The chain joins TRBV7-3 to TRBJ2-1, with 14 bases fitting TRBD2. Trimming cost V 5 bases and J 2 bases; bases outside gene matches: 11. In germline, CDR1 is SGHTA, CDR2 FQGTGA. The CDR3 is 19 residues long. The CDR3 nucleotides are TGTGCCAGCAGCACCAAATGGGGGACTAGCGGGAGTCCCTACAATGAGCAGTTCTTC. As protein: CASSTKWGTSGSPYNEQFF.

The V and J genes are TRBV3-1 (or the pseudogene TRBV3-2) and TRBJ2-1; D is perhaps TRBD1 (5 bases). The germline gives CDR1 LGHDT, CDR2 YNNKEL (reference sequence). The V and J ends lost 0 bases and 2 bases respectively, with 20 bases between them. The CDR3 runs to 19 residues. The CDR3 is CASSQETIGAESTYNEQFF. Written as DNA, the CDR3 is TGTGCCAGCAGCCAAGAAACTATAGGGGCGGAGTCTACCTACAATGAGCAGTTCTTC.

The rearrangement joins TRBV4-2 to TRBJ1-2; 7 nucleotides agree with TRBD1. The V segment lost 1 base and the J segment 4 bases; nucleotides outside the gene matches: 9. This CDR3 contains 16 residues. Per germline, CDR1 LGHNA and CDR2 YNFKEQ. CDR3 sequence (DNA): TGTGCCAGCAGCCAAGGGCGGCGACAGGGCGGCTATGGCTACACCTTC. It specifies CASSQGRRQGGYGYTF.

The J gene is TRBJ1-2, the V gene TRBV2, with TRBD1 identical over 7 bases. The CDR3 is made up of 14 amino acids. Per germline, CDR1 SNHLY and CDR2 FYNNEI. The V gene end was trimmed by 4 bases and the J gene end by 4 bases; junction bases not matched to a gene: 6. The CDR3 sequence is CASSASGTAYGYTF. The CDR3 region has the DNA TGTGCCAGCAGTGCGTCCGGGACAGCCTATGGCTACACCTTC.

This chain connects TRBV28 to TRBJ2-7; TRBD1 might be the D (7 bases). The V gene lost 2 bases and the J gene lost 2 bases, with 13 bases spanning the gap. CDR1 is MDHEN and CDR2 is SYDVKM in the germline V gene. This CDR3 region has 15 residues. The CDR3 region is CASSLDQGGAYEQYF. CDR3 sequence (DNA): TGTGCCAGCAGTTTAGACCAGGGGGGTGCCTACGAGCAGTACTTC.

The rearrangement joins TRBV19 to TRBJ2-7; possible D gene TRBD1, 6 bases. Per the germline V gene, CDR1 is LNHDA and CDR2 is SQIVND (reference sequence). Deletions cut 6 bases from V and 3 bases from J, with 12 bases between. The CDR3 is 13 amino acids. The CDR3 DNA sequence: TGTGCCAGTAGGATGGGACAAGACTACGAGCAGTACTTC. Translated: CASRMGQDYEQYF. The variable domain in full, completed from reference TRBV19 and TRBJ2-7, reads DGGITQSPKYLFRKEGQNVTLSCEQNLNHDAMYWYRQDPGQGLRLIYYSQIVNDFQKGDIAEGYSVSREKKESFPLTVTSAQKNPTAFYLCASRMGQDYEQYFGPGTRLTVT.

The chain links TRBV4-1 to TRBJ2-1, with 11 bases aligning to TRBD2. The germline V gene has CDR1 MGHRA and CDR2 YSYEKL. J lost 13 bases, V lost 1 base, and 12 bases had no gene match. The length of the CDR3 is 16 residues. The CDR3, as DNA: TGCGCCAGCAGCCAAGTCTATGAGGTAGCGGGAGGGTTTCAGTTCTTC. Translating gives CASSQVYEVAGGFQFF.

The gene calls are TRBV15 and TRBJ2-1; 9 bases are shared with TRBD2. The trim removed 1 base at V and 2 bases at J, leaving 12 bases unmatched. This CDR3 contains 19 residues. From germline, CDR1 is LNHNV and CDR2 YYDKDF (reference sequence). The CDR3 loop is CATSRAPGSSGITYNEQFF. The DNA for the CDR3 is TGTGCCACCAGCAGAGCCCCTGGGTCTAGCGGGATAACCTACAATGAGCAGTTCTTC.

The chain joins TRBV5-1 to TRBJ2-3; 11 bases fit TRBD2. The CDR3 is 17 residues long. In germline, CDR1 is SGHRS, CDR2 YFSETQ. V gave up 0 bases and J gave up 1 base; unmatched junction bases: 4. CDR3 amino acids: CASSLELAGAGTDTQYF. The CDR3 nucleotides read TGCGCCAGCAGCTTGGAACTAGCGGGAGCGGGCACAGATACGCAGTATTTT.

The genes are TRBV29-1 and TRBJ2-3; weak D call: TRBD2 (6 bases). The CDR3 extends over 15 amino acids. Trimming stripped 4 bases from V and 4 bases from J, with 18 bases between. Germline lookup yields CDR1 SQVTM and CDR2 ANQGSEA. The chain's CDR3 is CSVVGAYRRADTQYF. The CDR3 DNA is TGCAGCGTTGTGGGAGCGTACAGGAGGGCAGATACGCAGTATTTT.

In nucleotides, the CDR3 is TGCGCCAGCAGCCAAGATCCCCAGGGTGCCGGGGAGCTGTTTTTT. Translating it yields CASSQDPQGAGELFF. The chain is built from TRBV4-3 and TRBJ2-2; TRBD1 might be the D (5 bases). Germline CDR1 reads LGHNA; CDR2 reads YSLEER. The CDR3 runs 15 residues. V lost 0 bases and J lost 6, with 11 bases in between.

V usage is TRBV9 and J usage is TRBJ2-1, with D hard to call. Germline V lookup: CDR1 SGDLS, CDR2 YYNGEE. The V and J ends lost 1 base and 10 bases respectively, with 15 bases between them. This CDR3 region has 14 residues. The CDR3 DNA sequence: TGTGCCAGCAGCGTACTTCCCCAGGATGGGGAGCAGTTCTTC. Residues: CASSVLPQDGEQFF.